The 11 T cell receptor beta chains listed next were all sequenced from one sample in a study of cytomegalovirus exposure and HLA in healthy donors. 60 Vbeta and 13 Jbeta primers were used in PCR. Data came from immunoSEQ multiplex PCR; TCRdb stores just in-frame clones and leaves some out. The data contain more than 55,000 clones, around 83% of them seen just once; the ten biggest clones take up 4.3%. The sequenced sample was PBMCs. The receptors stem from a man aged 30 to 45 in good health and CMV-seronegative.

The chain joins TRBV7-6 to TRBJ2-1, with 8 bases that match TRBD2. V lost 1 base to trimming and J lost 10 bases; unmatched junction nucleotides: 9. From germline, CDR1 is SGHVS and CDR2 FNYEAQ. The CDR3 length is 15 residues. In DNA, the CDR3 is TGTGCCAGCAGCTTAGGAGTAGCGGGGTTTACCGAGCAGTTCTTC. Its translation: CASSLGVAGFTEQFF.

The rearrangement uses TRBV4-3 and TRBJ2-5; a weak D match, TRBD1 (6 bases). The J call may be mistaken, given a closer DNA end match to TRBJ2-7. The CDR3 runs 14 residues. Germline V gene lookup returns CDR1 LGHNA and CDR2 YSLEER. The CDR3 region is CASSQGRGGYEQYF. Written as DNA, the CDR3 is TGCGCCAGCAGCCAAGGTCGAGGGGGCTACGAGCAGTACTTC.

This clone was recorded only once. The chain employs TRBV5-1 and TRBJ1-2; D perhaps matches TRBD1 (5 bases). V lost 2 bases to trimming and J lost 4 bases, with 21 bases between them. The CDR3 covers 17 residues. Per the germline V gene, CDR1 is SGHRS and CDR2 is YFSETQ. CDR3 residues: CASSLNQRPYRSYGYTF. CDR3 DNA: TGCGCCAGCAGCTTAAACCAAAGGCCCTACAGGTCCTATGGCTACACCTTC.

The V and J genes are TRBV19 and TRBJ1-5, with TRBD1 as a possible D gene (6 bases). CDR1 and CDR2 (germline): LNHDA, SQIVND (reference sequence). Trimming pared 3 bases from V and 3 bases from J, leaving 9 bases between. The CDR3 length is 14 residues. CDR3 loop: CASSIGQSNQPQHF. For the CDR3, the DNA is TGTGCCAGTAGTATCGGACAGTCCAATCAGCCCCAGCATTTT.

This clone has a single count. The gene calls are TRBV23-1 and TRBJ1-6, with D maybe TRBD1 (5 bases). TRBV23-1 has ORF status, its function being uncertain. The V end was cut by 4 bases, the J end by 9 bases, with 16 bases between. This CDR3 has 15 residues. The CDR3 DNA sequence: TGCGCCAGCAGTCGACAGACTTTTCGCTGTTCACCCCTCCACTTT. It yields the protein CASSRQTFRCSPLHF.

V usage is TRBV5-4 and J usage is TRBJ1-2; D remains ambiguous. The V end was cut by 0 bases, the J end by 4 bases, with 7 bases between. The germline V gene encodes CDR1 SGHNT and CDR2 YYREEE (reference sequence). The CDR3 covers 13 residues. This CDR3 is CASSLGAPYGYTF. DNA for the CDR3: TGTGCCAGCAGCTTGGGGGCGCCCTATGGCTACACCTTC.

This sequence joins TRBV10-1 and TRBJ1-1; D uncertain. The CDR3 runs to 14 residues. Germline values: CDR1 WNHNN, CDR2 SYGVQD (reference sequence). V lost 2 bases, J lost 4 bases, and 11 bases lay in between. The CDR3 sequence is CASSEAGGFTEAFF. DNA of the CDR3: TGCGCCAGCAGTGAGGCCGGAGGTTTCACTGAAGCTTTCTTT.

In this sample, this clone turned up a few times. The V call is TRBV5-1, the J call TRBJ2-2; D is unresolved. This CDR3 has 13 amino acids. Germline lookup yields CDR1 SGHRS and CDR2 YFSETQ. Trimming took 0 bases from V and 8 from J, leaving 8 bases between them. CDR3 sequence: CASSLGPGGELFF. Here the CDR3 DNA reads TGCGCCAGCAGCTTGGGCCCCGGGGGGGAGCTGTTTTTT.

This clone was seen once. V is TRBV9 and J is TRBJ2-5; 14 bases fit TRBD2. In germline, CDR1 is SGDLS, CDR2 YYNGEE. This CDR3 contains 14 residues. V gave up 4 bases and J gave up 5 bases; unmatched junction bases: 1. CDR3 sequence reads: CASSRTSGRETQYF. In DNA, the CDR3 is TGTGCCAGCAGCCGGACTAGCGGGAGGGAGACCCAGTACTTC.

The chain combines TRBV9 with TRBJ1-6, with D perhaps TRBD1 (5 bases). V lost 0 bases to trimming and J lost 9 bases, with 13 bases between them. This CDR3 has 15 amino acids. Germline assignment: CDR1 SGDLS and CDR2 YYNGEE. The CDR3 region has the DNA TGTGCCAGCAGCGTAGGGTCAGTGGGGGGTTCACCCCTCCACTTT. Amino acid sequence: CASSVGSVGGSPLHF.

V is TRBV19 and J is TRBJ1-2; D not resolved. Trimming left V 5 bases short and J 7 bases short, with 14 bases between. The CDR3 extends over 13 amino acids. Germline V CDR1 and CDR2: LNHDA, SQIVND (reference sequence). The chain's CDR3 is CASSLGGRSGYTF. DNA for the CDR3: TGTGCCAGTAGTCTGGGAGGGCGGAGTGGCTACACCTTC.